This T cell receptor (beta chain) was sequenced in a study of blood T cell repertoires in COVID-19. Overall study: The United States, Italy and Spain supplied acute and convalescent COVID-19 samples. From T cells, B-cell-depleted T cells, or PBMCs came the material, which was cDNA or gDNA.

In the original workflow: The authors estimated nucleated cell counts from reference gene primer amplification. Generated by immunoSEQ multiplex PCR, the TCRdb table keeps only in-frame clones and is missing some. V and J calls and clone size come straight from that table; D and trimming were deduced from the DNA. This sample yields fewer than 150,000 clones, of which roughly 79% are seen a single time; about 10% belongs to the top ten. The source of this sequence is a human donor in a cohort sampled during active COVID-19. The source material was peripheral blood.

The CDR3 protein is CASSLARYGYTF. The CDR3 DNA follows: TGTGCCAGCAGCTTGGCCCGGTATGGCTACACCTTC. V and J are TRBV5-6 and TRBJ1-2; D gene uncertain. There are 12 residues in the CDR3. V was shortened by 0 bases and J by 5 bases, with 5 bases between the two germline ends. Germline loops: CDR1 SGHDT, CDR2 YYEEEE.